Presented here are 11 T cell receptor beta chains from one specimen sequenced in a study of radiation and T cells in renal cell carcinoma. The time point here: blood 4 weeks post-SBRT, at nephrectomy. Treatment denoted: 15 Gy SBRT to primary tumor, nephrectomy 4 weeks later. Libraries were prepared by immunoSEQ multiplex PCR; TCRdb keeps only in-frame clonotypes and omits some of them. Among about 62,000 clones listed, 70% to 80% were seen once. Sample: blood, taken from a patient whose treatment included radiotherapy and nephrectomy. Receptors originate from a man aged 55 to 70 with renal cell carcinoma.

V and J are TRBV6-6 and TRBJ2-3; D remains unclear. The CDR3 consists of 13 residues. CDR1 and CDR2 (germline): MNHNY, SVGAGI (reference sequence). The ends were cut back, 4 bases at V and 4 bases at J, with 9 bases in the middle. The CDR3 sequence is CASSSDWADTQYF. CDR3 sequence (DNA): TGTGCCAGCAGTTCGGATTGGGCAGATACGCAGTATTTT.

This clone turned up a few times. In nucleotides, the CDR3 is TGTGCCAGCTCAGGGACGGCCGTCTCTGGAAACACCATATATTTT. As protein: CASSGTAVSGNTIYF. This chain uses TRBV18 with TRBJ1-3, with D tentatively TRBD1 (5 bases). Germline assignment: CDR1 KGHSH and CDR2 LQKENI. The germline V and J ends were trimmed by 5 bases and 0 bases, with 11 bases remaining between them. The CDR3 runs 15 residues.

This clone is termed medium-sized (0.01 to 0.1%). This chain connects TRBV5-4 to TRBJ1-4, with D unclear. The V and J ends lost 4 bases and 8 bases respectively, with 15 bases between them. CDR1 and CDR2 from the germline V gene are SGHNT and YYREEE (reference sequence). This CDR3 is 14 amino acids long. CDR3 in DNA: TGTGCCAGCAGCCGTCTTAACGAAGGGGAAAAACTGTTTTTT. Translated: CASSRLNEGEKLFF.

The CDR3 nucleotides are TGTGCCAGCTTACCTGGCGGGGCCGTCGCCAACGTCCTGACTTTC. It yields the protein CASLPGGAVANVLTF. The gene calls are TRBV2 and TRBJ2-6; D is perhaps TRBD2 (6 bases). The germline V and J ends were trimmed by 8 bases and 7 bases, with 18 bases remaining between them. From germline, CDR1 is SNHLY and CDR2 FYNNEI. There are 15 residues in the CDR3.

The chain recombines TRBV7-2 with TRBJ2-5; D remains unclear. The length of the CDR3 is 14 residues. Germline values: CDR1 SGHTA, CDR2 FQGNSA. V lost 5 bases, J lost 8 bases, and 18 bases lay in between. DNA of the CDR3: TGTGCCAGCAGCCCCCAGGCGCGGAGAGAAACCCAGTACTTC. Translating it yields CASSPQARRETQYF.

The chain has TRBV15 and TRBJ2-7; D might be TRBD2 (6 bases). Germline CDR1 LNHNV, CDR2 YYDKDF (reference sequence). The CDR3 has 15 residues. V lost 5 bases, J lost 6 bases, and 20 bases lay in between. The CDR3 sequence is CATSVGTPSSAEQYV. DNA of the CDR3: TGTGCCACCAGCGTAGGGACTCCCTCGTCTGCCGAGCAGTACGTC.

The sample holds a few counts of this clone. The CDR3 DNA sequence: TGCGCCAGCAGCCAAGAGAGGGGGGAAAAACTGTTTTTT. The encoded protein is CASSQERGEKLFF. The chain has TRBV4-3 and TRBJ1-4; the D gene is possibly TRBD1 (6 bases). The V end was cut by 0 bases, the J end by 8 bases, with 7 bases between. Germline V gives CDR1 LGHNA, CDR2 YSLEER. CDR3 length: 13 residues.

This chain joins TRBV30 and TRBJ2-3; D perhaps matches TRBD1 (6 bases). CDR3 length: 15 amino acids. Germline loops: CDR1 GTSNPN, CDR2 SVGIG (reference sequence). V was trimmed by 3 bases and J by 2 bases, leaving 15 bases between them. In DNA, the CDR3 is TGTGCCTGGAGCCAAGGACAGACCTACACAGATACGCAGTATTTT. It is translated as CAWSQGQTYTDTQYF.

CDR3 coding DNA: TGTGCCAGCAGCCAAGATCTACCTGGGGCCAACGTCCTGACTTTC. Protein: CASSQDLPGANVLTF. The chain is built from TRBV14 and TRBJ2-6; D gene uncertain. The CDR3 sequence is 15 residues long. Germline V gene lookup returns CDR1 SGHDN and CDR2 FVKESK. The V end was cut by 0 bases, the J end by 2 bases, with 5 bases between.

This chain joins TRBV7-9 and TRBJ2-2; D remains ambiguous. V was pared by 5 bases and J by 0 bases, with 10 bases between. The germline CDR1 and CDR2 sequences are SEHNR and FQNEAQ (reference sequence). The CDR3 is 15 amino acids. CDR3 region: CASSLQTPNTGELFF. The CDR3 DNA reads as TGTGCCAGCAGCCTCCAAACCCCGAACACCGGGGAGCTGTTTTTT. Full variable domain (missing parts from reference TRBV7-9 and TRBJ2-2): DTGVSQNPRHKITKRGQNVTFRCDPISEHNRLYWYRQTLGQGPEFLTYFQNEAQLEKSRLLSDRFSAERPKGSFSTLEIQRTEQGDSAMYLCASSLQTPNTGELFFGEGSRLTVL.

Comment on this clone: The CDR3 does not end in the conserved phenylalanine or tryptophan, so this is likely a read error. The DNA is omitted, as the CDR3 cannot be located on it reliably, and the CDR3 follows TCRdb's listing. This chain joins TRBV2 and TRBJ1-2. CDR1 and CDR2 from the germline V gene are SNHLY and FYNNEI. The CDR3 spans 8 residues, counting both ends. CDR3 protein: CASRAPDE.